What follows describes a single T cell receptor beta chain. What it binds is not known. Sequenced by immunoSEQ multiplex PCR; TCRdb stores in-frame clones only, minus some. The repertoire holds about 140,000 clones, with more than 90% as singletons. This CDR3 is 16 amino acids long. Germline V lookup: CDR1 MDHEN, CDR2 SYDVKM. V was pared by 5 bases and J by 6 bases, with 15 bases of the junction left unmatched. This entry is derived from a study of T cell responses to AZD1222 COVID-19 vaccine. Regarding the study as a whole: It should be noted that donors were predominantly white British and more often female, and clonal diversity was possibly underestimated. Repertoires in all cases were sampled only once the peak T cell response had passed.

The gene calls are TRBV28 and TRBJ1-2, with 7 bases matching TRBD1. The sample was peripheral blood, taken on day 0 of AZD1222 vaccination. This sequence originates from an adult in good health. The CDR3 reads CASSPQGGIGVDGYTF. DNA of the CDR3: TGTGCCAGCAGTCCCCAGGGGGGGATCGGCGTGGATGGCTACACCTTC.